Below are 7 T cell receptor beta chains sequenced from a single sample in a study of CD8 T cells in Susac syndrome. Reverse transcription used roughly 0.45 to 1 ug RNA and random hexamers. TCRdb reanalysed the immunoSEQ multiplex PCR reads using MiXCR and keeps one entry per CDR3 protein. This table has a few hundred thousand distinct CDR3 sequences, just under 95% appearing once. Sequencing used CD4+ T cells from PBMCs. These TCRs come from a human donor with multiple sclerosis.

The CDR3: CASSLAGGSYGYTF. In nucleotides, the CDR3 is TGCGCCAGCAGCTTGGCAGGGGGCAGCTATGGCTACACCTTC. The chain couples TRBV5-1 to TRBJ1-2, with 8 positions matching TRBD1. Looked up from germline, CDR1 is SGHRS and CDR2 is YFSETQ. This CDR3 region has 14 residues. After removal of 0 bases from V and 4 bases from J, the junction contained 2 bases not matched to a gene.

This chain joins TRBV19 and TRBJ2-6; D is possibly TRBD2 (5 bases). The CDR3 contains 13 residues. Trimming took 6 bases from V and 2 from J, leaving 5 bases between them. Per the germline V gene, CDR1 is LNHDA and CDR2 is SQIVND (reference sequence). The CDR3 reads CASREAGANVLTF. CDR3 in DNA: TGTGCCAGTAGGGAGGCTGGGGCCAACGTCCTGACTTTC.

V usage is TRBV27 and J usage is TRBJ2-7; TRBD1 aligns across 10 bases. This CDR3 comprises 17 residues. Germline CDR1 and CDR2: MNHEY and SMNVEV (reference sequence). The V and J ends lost 6 bases and 2 bases, in that order; junction bases with no gene match: 13. The CDR3 DNA reads as TGTGCCAGCAGCCGCATACTCGGGACAGGGGCCCCCTACGAGCAGTACGTC. Protein product: CASSRILGTGAPYEQYV.

The rearrangement uses TRBV7-3 and TRBJ1-2; 9 bases align to TRBD1. Per germline, CDR1 SGHTA and CDR2 FQGTGA. The CDR3 totals 14 residues. V dropped 3 bases and J dropped 2; count of bases not matched to a gene: 1. In DNA, the CDR3 is TGTGCCAGCAGCTTGGGGACAGGGAACTATGGCTACACCTTC. This codes for CASSLGTGNYGYTF.

The rearrangement links TRBV27 to TRBJ1-1; D perhaps matches TRBD1 (5 bases). Germline V gives CDR1 MNHEY, CDR2 SMNVEV (reference sequence). Trimming cost V 4 bases and J 0 bases, with 12 bases left between them. CDR3 length equals 15 residues. Written as DNA, the CDR3 is TGTGCCAGCAGTTCCAGACAGACTCTGAACACTGAAGCTTTCTTT. Translated, it gives CASSSRQTLNTEAFF.

The chain uses TRBV11-2 and TRBJ2-2, with 11 bases fitting TRBD2. Germline trimming cut 3 bases from V and 6 bases from J; bases unmatched to any gene: 0. Germline values: CDR1 SGHAT, CDR2 FQNNGV. The CDR3 contains 14 residues. CDR3 bases: TGTGCCAGCAGCTTGACTAGCGGGGCCGGGGAGCTGTTTTTT. This sequence encodes CASSLTSGAGELFF.

V and J are TRBV6-5 and TRBJ1-6; tentative D call: TRBD1 (5 bases). Looked up from germline, CDR1 is MNHEY and CDR2 is SVGAGI. V lost 6 bases, J lost 9 bases, and 15 bases lay in between. This CDR3 region has 14 residues. CDR3 residues: CASRRDGGISPLHF. The CDR3, as DNA: TGTGCCAGCAGACGCGATGGGGGGATTTCACCCCTCCACTTT.